Listed here is a single T cell receptor beta chain. V was trimmed by 4 bases and J by 0 bases, leaving 16 bases between them. Per germline, CDR1 MGHRA and CDR2 YSYEKL. The CDR3 covers 16 residues. The data stem from a study of T cells in Graves' hyperthyroidism and ophthalmopathy. Across the whole study: Peripheral blood specimens were obtained at initial diagnosis, prior to any treatment.

Amplified TCR beta CDR3 regions came from RNA transcripts. A set of HTBI primers served as the primers for a first-round RT-PCR of the TCR CDR3. In TCRdb, the multiplex PCR reads were re-called with MiXCR into one record per CDR3 protein. The data hold about 580,000 distinct CDR3 sequences, with roughly 13% observed a single time. The diagnoses drew upon clinical symptoms, serum thyroxine and TRAb, thyroid ultrasound and orbital computed tomography. The origin of this receptor is a woman in her twenties or thirties with Graves' hyperthyroidism that later progressed to Graves' ophthalmopathy. Sequenced material: blood. V is TRBV4-1 and J is TRBJ2-7; a weak D match, TRBD2 (6 bases). Here the CDR3 reads CASSPRSAGSSYEQYF. CDR3 coding DNA: TGCGCCAGCAGCCCAAGATCGGCCGGGAGCTCCTACGAGCAGTACTTC.